Included here is one TCR beta chain sequence, with context. Using immunoSEQ multiplex PCR, the repertoire was profiled, and TCRdb retains in-frame clones only, with some absent. In the table there are around 80,000 clones, approximately 94% of which are singletons. The data originate from a study of technical replicates of blood from a few donors. The sequencing input was T cells isolated from PBMCs. This sequence was found in a human donor in good health.

For the CDR3, the DNA is TGTGCCAGCAGCTTAAATGTAGGACCCGGACTAGCGGGAGGAGTCACAGATACGCAGTATTTT. Translating gives CASSLNVGPGLAGGVTDTQYF. This chain joins TRBV7-8 and TRBJ2-3; TRBD2 matches at 14 bases. This CDR3 has 21 amino acids. The germline gives CDR1 SGHVS, CDR2 FQNEAQ. Trimming cost V 2 bases and J 2 bases; bases outside gene matches: 15.